Included here is one T cell receptor beta chain sequence, with context. It has no known antigen specificity. Base qualities are missing; no much larger clone stands one base away. The CDR3 runs 13 residues from the cysteine to the phenylalanine. Only CDR3 DNA remains: 39 bases, in frame from the first base. Clipping removes 5 bases from V and 5 bases from J, with 5 as the unmatched junction base count. Sequences SSHAT (CDR1) and FNYEAQ (CDR2) are obtained from the germline V gene (reference sequence). The library came from PCR. The sequencer listed for this sample is Illumina HiSeq 2500. TCR libraries were prepared with molecular barcoding, using unique molecular identifiers to normalize TCRbeta repertoire quantification. TCRdb itself trimmed the public reads at Q25 with fastp, ran MiXCR and retained productive beta chains. A single entry per CDR3 protein holds the most common genes and DNA from its merged rows. This sample lists fewer than 550,000 distinct CDR3 sequences; about 10% were detected once. About 14% of the sample belongs to the ten largest clones.

The data were obtained in a study of T-cell reconstitution after alpha-beta-depleted transplantation in children (dated by TCRdb to about 2016). The study in broad terms: Using TCR repertoire profiling, the study followed T-cell immune reconstitution in a quantitative way in children after TCRalphabeta/CD19-depleted allogeneic hematopoietic cell transplantation. On the study overall, not on this receptor specifically: Over the following months the frequencies of hyperexpanded clones went down, and after one year T-cell counts and TCRbeta diversity were mostly credited to newly produced T cells. In some patients, high TCRbeta diversity at day 60 was attributed to recipient T cells and intrathymic progenitors that had survived conditioning. Apparently early alphabetaT-cell count recovery about two months after transplant reportedly relied on only several hundred rapidly expanded clones derived from non-depleted graft cells.

The meaning of the sample's treatment or condition label: allogeneic hematopoietic cell transplantation with graft depleted of TCRalphabeta T cells and CD19 B cells. Transplant recipients were children who received TCRalphabeta/CD19-depleted allogeneic hematopoietic cell grafts. This TCR was recovered from a female patient aged 2 to 10 who had a stem cell transplant for aplastic anemia, so the T cells may come from the graft donor. The sequencing here drew on PBMCs, mostly from graft donor cells, taken 180 days after TCRalphabeta/CD19-depleted stem cell transplant. The V and J segments used are TRBV7-7 and TRBJ2-5, and 7 junction bases match TRBD2. CDR3 loop: CASSTGRGETQYF. The nucleotide sequence reads TGTGCCAGCAGCACTGGGCGGGGGGAGACCCAGTACTTC.